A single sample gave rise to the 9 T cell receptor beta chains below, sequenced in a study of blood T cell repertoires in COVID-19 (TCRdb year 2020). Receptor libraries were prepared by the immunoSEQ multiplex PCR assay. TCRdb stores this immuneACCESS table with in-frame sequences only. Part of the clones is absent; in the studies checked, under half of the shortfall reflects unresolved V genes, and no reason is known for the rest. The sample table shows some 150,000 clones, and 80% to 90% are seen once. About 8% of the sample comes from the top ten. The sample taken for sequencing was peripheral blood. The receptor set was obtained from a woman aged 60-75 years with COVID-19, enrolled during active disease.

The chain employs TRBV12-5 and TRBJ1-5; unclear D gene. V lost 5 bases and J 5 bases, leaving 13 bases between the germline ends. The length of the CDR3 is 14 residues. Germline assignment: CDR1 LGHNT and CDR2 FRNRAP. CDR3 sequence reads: CASGHQAVDQPQHF. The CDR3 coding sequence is TGTGCTAGTGGTCATCAGGCCGTTGATCAGCCCCAGCATTTT.

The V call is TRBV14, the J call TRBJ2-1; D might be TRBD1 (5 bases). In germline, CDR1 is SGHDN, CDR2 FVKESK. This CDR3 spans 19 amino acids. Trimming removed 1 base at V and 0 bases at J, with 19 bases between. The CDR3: CASSQAPSKGAGSYNEQFF. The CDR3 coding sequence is TGTGCCAGCAGCCAAGCTCCGTCTAAAGGGGCCGGCTCCTACAATGAGCAGTTCTTC.

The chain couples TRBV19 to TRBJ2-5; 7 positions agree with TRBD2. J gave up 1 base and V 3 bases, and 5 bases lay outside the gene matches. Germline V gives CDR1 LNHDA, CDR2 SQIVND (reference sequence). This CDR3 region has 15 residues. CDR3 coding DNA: TGTGCCAGTAGTATTCAGCGGGGATTCCAAGAGACCCAGTACTTC. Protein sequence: CASSIQRGFQETQYF.

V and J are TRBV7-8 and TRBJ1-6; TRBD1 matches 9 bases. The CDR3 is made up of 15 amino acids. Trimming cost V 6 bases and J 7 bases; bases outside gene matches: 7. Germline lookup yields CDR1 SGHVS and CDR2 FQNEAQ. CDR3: CASSRSGTGNSPLHF. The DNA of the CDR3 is TGTGCCAGCAGTCGATCCGGGACAGGGAATTCACCCCTCCACTTT.

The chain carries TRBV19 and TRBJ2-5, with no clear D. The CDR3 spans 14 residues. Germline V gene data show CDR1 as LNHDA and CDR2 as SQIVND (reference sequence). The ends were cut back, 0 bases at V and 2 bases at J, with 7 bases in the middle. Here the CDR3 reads CASSIEPLQETQYF. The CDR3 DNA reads TGTGCCAGTAGTATAGAACCCCTACAAGAGACCCAGTACTTC.

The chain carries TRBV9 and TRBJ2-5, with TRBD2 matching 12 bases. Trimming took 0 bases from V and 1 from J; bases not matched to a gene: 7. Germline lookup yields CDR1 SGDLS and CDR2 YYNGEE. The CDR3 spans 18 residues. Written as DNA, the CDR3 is TGTGCCAGCAGCGTAGGACTAGCGGGGGCAAATTTCCAAGAGACCCAGTACTTC. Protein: CASSVGLAGANFQETQYF.

The CDR3 region is CASSLPGQGATYEQYF. DNA for the CDR3: TGCGCCAGCAGCTTGCCCGGACAGGGGGCGACCTACGAGCAGTACTTC. The chain recombines TRBV5-1 with TRBJ2-7, with 11 bases fitting TRBD1. There are 16 residues in the CDR3. Germline loops: CDR1 SGHRS, CDR2 YFSETQ. Losses at the gene ends were 1 base for V and 2 bases for J; bases not matched to a gene: 5.

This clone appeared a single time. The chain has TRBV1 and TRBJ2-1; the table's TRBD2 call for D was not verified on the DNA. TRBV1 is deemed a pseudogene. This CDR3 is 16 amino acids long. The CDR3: CTSIRTSGDSYNEQFF. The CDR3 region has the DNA TGCACCAGCATCCGGACTAGCGGGGATTCCTACAATGAGCAGTTCTTC.

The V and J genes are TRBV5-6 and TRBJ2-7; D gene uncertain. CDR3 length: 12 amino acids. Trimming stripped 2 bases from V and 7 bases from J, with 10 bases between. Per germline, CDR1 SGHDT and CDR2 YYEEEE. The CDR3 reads CASSFSSSEQYF. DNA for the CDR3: TGTGCCAGCAGCTTTTCTTCGTCTGAGCAGTACTTC.